This is a list of T cell receptor beta chains from one sample in a study of long-term antiretroviral therapy in people with HIV. Generated by immunoSEQ multiplex PCR, the TCRdb table keeps only in-frame clones and is missing some. Of tens of thousands of clones listed, 84% are singletons. This specimen was unsorted PBMCs, taken 1.9 years after starting antiretroviral therapy. The source of these receptors is a woman between 45 and 60 years old with HIV. The CDR3 runs from the conserved cysteine through the conserved F or W. The D gene is left open where the match is weak. The size field is filled for only some rows; it gives once, few, many or a size class.

size	V	J	D	DNA	CDR3
-	TRBV5-4	TRBJ2-2	-	TGTGCCAGCCGGCGGGATACCGGGGAGCTGTTTTTT	CASRRDTGELFF
-	TRBV28	TRBJ2-3	-	TGTGCCAGCAGTTTATCGATGCTGGGGTCAGATACGCAGTATTTT	CASSLSMLGSDTQYF
few	TRBV9	TRBJ2-2	TRBD2	TGTGCCAGCACACGGAAAGCTTGGGGGGGGACGGCCACCGGGGAGCTGTTTTTT	CASTRKAWGGTATGELFF
-	TRBV2	TRBJ2-7	-	TGTGCCAGCAGTGACCAGGCCAGCTCCTACGAGCAGTACTTC	CASSDQASSYEQYF
-	TRBV5-4	TRBJ2-5	-	TGTGCCAGCAGCTTGGTTGGCGACACCCAAGAGACCCAGTACTTC	CASSLVGDTQETQYF
-	TRBV15	TRBJ1-1	-	TGTGCCACCATCGGGGGGCTGAATACTGAAGCTTTCTTT	CATIGGLNTEAFF
-	TRBV9	TRBJ1-2	TRBD1	TGTGCCAGCACCTCTACAGGGGTCTATGGCTACACCTTC	CASTSTGVYGYTF
-	TRBV28	TRBJ2-2	TRBD1	TGTGCCAGCAGACCCGGGACAGGGGAGACCGGGGAGCTGTTTTTT	CASRPGTGETGELFF
-	TRBV4-3	TRBJ1-2	-	TGCGCCAGCAGCCAAGAACCTGGCTATGGCTACACCTTC	CASSQEPGYGYTF
-	TRBV28	TRBJ2-5	TRBD2	TGTGCCAGCAGTTACAGGGGAGCGGGGGGGAAGACCCAGTACTTC	CASSYRGAGGKTQYF
-	TRBV13	TRBJ1-4	-	TGTGCCAGCAGCCGGGACGGAATTCGTGGAAAACTGTTTTTT	CASSRDGIRGKLFF
-	TRBV11-2	TRBJ2-3	-	TGTGCCAGCAGCCCCACTAGCACAGATACGCAGTATTTT	CASSPTSTDTQYF
once	TRBV19	TRBJ2-3	TRBD2	TGTGCCAGCTCCGGGAGGCCAGATACGCAGTATTTT	CASSGRPDTQYF
-	TRBV27	TRBJ2-1	TRBD2	TGTGCCAGCAGTTTATATGGGTATAGCGGGGGGGCGGTGAATGAGCAGTTCTTC	CASSLYGYSGGAVNEQFF
-	TRBV5-6	TRBJ2-7	-	TGTGCCAGCAGCCCAAGGACGGGGGACTCCTACGAGCAGTACTTC	CASSPRTGDSYEQYF
-	TRBV30	TRBJ2-1	-	TGTGCCTGGAGGGGAATACTAGGCCGTGAGCAGTTCTTC	CAWRGILGREQFF
-	TRBV7-7	TRBJ2-3	TRBD2	TGTGCCAGCAGCTCGGGGACTAGCCCAGATACGCAGTATTTT	CASSSGTSPDTQYF
-	TRBV19	TRBJ1-1	-	TGTGCCAGTAGTATAGGTACGAAGAACACTGAAGCTTTCTTT	CASSIGTKNTEAFF
-	TRBV19	TRBJ2-4	-	TGTGCCAGTAGTAAGATAGGGACGGACATTCAGTACTTC	CASSKIGTDIQYF
-	TRBV7-8	TRBJ1-5	-	TGTGCCAGCAGCCCGCAAGAGAGCAATCAGCCCCAGCATTTT	CASSPQESNQPQHF
-	TRBV7-9	TRBJ1-1	-	TGTGCCAGCAGCTCAAGACAGCAAGGTGGTGAAGCTTTCTTT	CASSSRQQGGEAFF
once	TRBV6-6	TRBJ1-5	-	TGTGCCAGCAGTTACTCCTTCGGGGGTGGCAATCAGCCCCAGCATTTT	CASSYSFGGGNQPQHF
few	TRBV5-1	TRBJ1-2	-	TGCGCCAGCAGCTTGGACCCTTCTGGATCTTCTGGCTACACCTTC	CASSLDPSGSSGYTF
-	TRBV6-5	TRBJ1-3	-	TGTGCCAGCAGTTACGACAGTAGCTCTGGAAACACCATATATTTT	CASSYDSSSGNTIYF
once	TRBV30	TRBJ1-5	-	TGTGCCTGGAGTCTCCAGGCTCTTGGCAATCAGCCCCAGCATTTT	CAWSLQALGNQPQHF
-	TRBV29-1	TRBJ1-1	-	TGCAGCGCCAATACCAGGCTTGGTGAAGCTTTCTTT	CSANTRLGEAFF
-	TRBV13	TRBJ2-3	TRBD2	TGTGCCAGCAGCTCAGGACTAGGGAGCACAGATACGCAGTATTTT	CASSSGLGSTDTQYF
-	TRBV18	TRBJ1-4	-	TGTGCCAGCTCCCTGGAGGGGGGGCTAGGAAAACTGTTTTTT	CASSLEGGLGKLFF
-	TRBV4-1	TRBJ1-4	-	TGCGCCAGCAGCCCTAGGGACCCTAATGAAAAACTGTTTTTT	CASSPRDPNEKLFF
-	TRBV2	TRBJ1-5	-	TGTGCCAGCAGCAGGGACCTCAATCAGCCCCAGCATTTT	CASSRDLNQPQHF
-	TRBV29-1	TRBJ1-1	-	TGCAGCGCTGCCGAGACAGACACTGAAGCTTTCTTT	CSAAETDTEAFF
once	TRBV19	TRBJ2-3	-	TGTGCCAGTGGGACTCGGCGGGTTACAGATACGCAGTATTTT	CASGTRRVTDTQYF
-	TRBV25-1	TRBJ1-1	TRBD1	TGTGCCAGCACCACAGGGGAAATGGGAACTGAAGCTTTCTTT	CASTTGEMGTEAFF